This passage covers 9 T cell receptor beta chains from one sample sequenced in a study of blood T cell repertoires in COVID-19. Produced via immunoSEQ multiplex PCR; TCRdb's table is partial and in-frame only. The sample holds around 300,000 clones; roughly 90% are singletons and the top ten take less than 9.5%. Sequencing was carried out using PBMCs or T cells enriched from blood (not recorded which). The receptors stem from a woman aged 25-40 years who had recovered from COVID-19.

The chain carries TRBV27 and TRBJ1-4; D uncertain. Germline V CDR1 and CDR2: MNHEY, SMNVEV (reference sequence). The V end was cut by 2 bases, the J end by 5 bases, with 3 bases between. This CDR3 region has 12 residues. The CDR3 bases are TGTGCCAGCAGTTTACCGAATGAAAAACTGTTTTTT. Translating it yields CASSLPNEKLFF.

The gene calls are TRBV28 and TRBJ1-2, with 9 bases matching TRBD1. This CDR3 contains 16 residues. The V segment lost 4 bases and the J segment 0 bases; nucleotides outside the gene matches: 6. Germline CDR1 and CDR2: MDHEN and SYDVKM. CDR3 region: CASSYRDRATNYGYTF. The CDR3 DNA reads TGTGCCAGCAGTTACCGGGACAGGGCTACTAACTATGGCTACACCTTC.

The table lists this clone with a few counts. The chain employs TRBV28 and TRBJ1-1; D gene ambiguous. CDR3 size: 18 residues. V gave up 4 bases and J gave up 4 bases, with 25 bases separating them. CDR1 and CDR2 from the germline V gene are MDHEN and SYDVKM. The CDR3 DNA follows: TGTGCCAGCAGTTCCCGCCGACTCGCTTCTACGGCGGGCACTGAAGCTTTCTTT. Translating gives CASSSRRLASTAGTEAFF.

The rearrangement joins TRBV18 to TRBJ2-1, with a tentative D call TRBD1 (6 bases). Germline loops: CDR1 KGHSH, CDR2 LQKENI. CDR3 size: 17 residues. Trimming took off 2 bases at V and 1 base at J, with 15 bases between the two ends. The DNA of the CDR3 is TGTGCCAGCTCACCATTTGAAGGGGGTGTATCCTACAATGAGCAGTTCTTC. It encodes CASSPFEGGVSYNEQFF.

The chain uses TRBV18 and TRBJ2-5; D might be TRBD1 (6 bases). CDR3 length: 14 residues. Trimming took off 3 bases at V and 7 bases at J, with 15 bases between the two ends. The germline CDR1 and CDR2 sequences are KGHSH and LQKENI. CDR3 in amino acids: CASSPPGHRGTQYF. In DNA, the CDR3 is TGTGCCAGCTCACCTCCGGGACACCGTGGGACCCAGTACTTC.

V gene TRBV24-1 combines with J gene TRBJ1-2; TRBD1 agrees at 10 bases. The V segment lost 5 bases and the J segment 8 bases; nucleotides outside the gene matches: 10. There are 15 residues in the CDR3. Germline V gives CDR1 KGHDR, CDR2 SFDVKD. The DNA of the CDR3 is TGTGCCACCAGTGCTGGGCAGGGGACAGGGGTCGGCTACACCTTC. The encoded protein is CATSAGQGTGVGYTF.

V usage is TRBV27 and J usage is TRBJ1-1; maybe TRBD1 (5 bases). This CDR3 region has 15 residues. The ends were cut back, 5 bases at V and 8 bases at J, with 21 bases in the middle. Germline V CDR1 and CDR2: MNHEY, SMNVEV (reference sequence). The CDR3: CASSPFPGGTGEAFF. CDR3 nucleotide sequence: TGTGCCAGCAGTCCATTCCCAGGAGGGACGGGGGAAGCTTTCTTT.

This chain uses TRBV6-5 with TRBJ1-2; no clear D. The CDR3 has 15 residues. CDR1 MNHEY and CDR2 SVGAGI come from the germline V gene. Trimming stripped 0 bases from V and 3 bases from J, with 11 bases between. The CDR3 protein is CASSYSDGAYYGYTF. The CDR3, as DNA: TGTGCCAGCAGTTACTCCGACGGAGCCTACTATGGCTACACCTTC.

DNA for the CDR3: TGTGCCAGCATATCGCGGCCGACTAGGAAGACGCAGTATTTT. Its translation is CASISRPTRKTQYF. The chain uses TRBV2 and TRBJ2-3; possible D gene TRBD2, 6 bases. Trimming took off 7 bases at V and 9 bases at J, with 20 bases between the two ends. CDR1 and CDR2 (germline): SNHLY, FYNNEI. This CDR3 is built from 14 residues.